This T cell receptor beta chain was obtained from a study of CD8+ T cells in alopecia areata. Study outcomes and limitations: Lesional scalp, especially alopecia totalis/universalis, showed higher clonality than normal scalp.

As to treatment: oral pan-JAK inhibitor, 5-10 mg twice daily. RNA was isolated and reverse transcribed to cDNA, the sequencing template. This table comes from immunoSEQ multiplex PCR, and its TCRdb copy is limited to in-frame clones, with some not included. The sample yields roughly 230,000 clones, 40% to 55% seen once. V shed 0 bases and J shed 1 base, with 8 bases lying between them. Germline V CDR1 and CDR2: SGDLS, YYNGEE. This CDR3 has 15 residues. About this clone: No antigen is known for it.

The clonotype originates from a human donor with alopecia areata. Specimen: CD4+ T cells sorted from blood, collected at approximately week 36, from a patient treated with tofacitinib. V usage is TRBV9 and J usage is TRBJ2-1; a possible D gene is TRBD2 (6 bases). The CDR3 DNA reads as TGTGCCAGCAGCGTAGTGGCGGGGTCCTACAATGAGCAGTTCTTC. Its translation: CASSVVAGSYNEQFF.